A single sample gave rise to the 5 T cell receptor beta chains below, sequenced in a study of circulating and synovial CD4+ cells in juvenile arthritis. Sequencing was performed with immunoSEQ multiplex PCR; in TCRdb, only in-frame clones are kept and a portion is missing. Of around 32,000 clones detected, roughly 96% appear once; the ten largest clones hold approximately 0.68%. Sample: CD4+ T cells from blood. The receptors come from a human donor with juvenile idiopathic arthritis.

V usage is TRBV4-1 and J usage is TRBJ2-7; TRBD1 agrees at 12 bases. V was clipped by 4 bases and J by 0 bases; unmatched bases: 19. Germline values: CDR1 MGHRA, CDR2 YSYEKL. This CDR3 has 21 amino acids. In DNA, the CDR3 is TGCGCCAGCAGCCTCTTTGGGCACCGGGACAGGGGGCCGACGAGCTCCTACGAGCAGTACTTC. Encoded protein: CASSLFGHRDRGPTSSYEQYF.

For the CDR3, the DNA is TGCGCCAGCAGCTCGCAAGATAAGACAGGGCCTGGAAACACCATATATTTT. Amino acids: CASSSQDKTGPGNTIYF. The V gene is TRBV5-1, the J gene TRBJ1-3; TRBD1 aligns across 7 bases. Germline CDR1 SGHRS, CDR2 YFSETQ. J was trimmed by 2 bases and V by 3 bases; bases with no gene match: 11. The CDR3 runs to 17 residues.

J is TRBJ2-4 and V is TRBV2, with D perhaps matching TRBD2 (6 bases). V was clipped by 2 bases and J by 6 bases, with 14 bases between them. CDR1 is SNHLY and CDR2 is FYNNEI in the germline V gene. The CDR3 spans 15 residues. This CDR3 is CASSEPGLPLNIQYF. CDR3 DNA: TGTGCCAGCAGTGAACCGGGACTCCCTTTAAACATTCAGTACTTC.

The chain uses TRBV5-6 and TRBJ2-7, with a weak D call TRBD2 (5 bases). CDR1 is SGHDT, CDR2 YYEEEE, per germline. Trimming pared 0 bases from V and 3 bases from J, leaving 7 bases between. CDR3 length: 13 residues. DNA for the CDR3: TGTGCCAGCAGCTTGGTCACTAGCTACGAGCAGTACTTC. This gives the protein CASSLVTSYEQYF.

V usage is TRBV25-1 and J usage is TRBJ1-1; no clear D gene. With 3 bases removed from V and 7 bases from J, the gap between germline ends came to 15 bases. CDR1 and CDR2 from the germline V gene are MGHDK and SYGVNS. This CDR3 has 14 residues. This chain's CDR3 is CASSDGEVRGEAFF. CDR3 coding DNA: TGTGCCAGCAGTGATGGGGAGGTAAGAGGTGAAGCTTTCTTT.